These 5 T cell receptor beta chains were all obtained from the same sample, sequenced in a study of T cells in Graves' hyperthyroidism and ophthalmopathy. The TCR beta CDR3 regions underwent amplification using RNA transcripts as the source. The TCR CDR3 first-round RT-PCR relied on the HTBI primer set. TCRdb re-derived calls from the multiplex PCR reads in MiXCR, one entry per CDR3 protein. The data hold roughly 740,000 distinct CDR3 sequences, with roughly 15% observed a single time. Sequenced input: blood. The receptors originated from a man aged 18 to 30 with Graves' hyperthyroidism.

In its sample, this clonotype was seen a few times. The V and J genes are TRBV2 and TRBJ2-5, with D hard to call. In germline, CDR1 is SNHLY, CDR2 FYNNEI. Trimming left V 6 bases short and J 5 bases short, with 13 bases between. The length of the CDR3 is 13 residues. The DNA of the CDR3 is TGTGCCAGCAGGACGGGTCCCCCGGAGACCCAGTACTTC. Protein product: CASRTGPPETQYF. The whole variable domain, remainder taken from reference TRBV2 and TRBJ2-5, is EPEVTQTPSHQVTQMGQEVILRCVPISNHLYFYWYRQILGQKVEFLVSFYNNEISEKSEIFDDQFSVERPDGSNFTLKIRSTKLEDSAMYFCASRTGPPETQYFGPGTRLLVL.

This clonotype was counted at least ten times. The gene calls are TRBV6-5 and TRBJ1-5; D is possibly TRBD1 (5 bases). The CDR3 is 17 amino acids. CDR1 and CDR2 (germline): MNHEY, SVGAGI. With 2 bases removed from V and 0 bases from J, the gap between germline ends came to 14 bases. This CDR3 reads CASSYRAGRYSNQPQHF. The CDR3 DNA reads TGTGCCAGCAGTTACAGGGCAGGGAGGTATAGCAATCAGCCCCAGCATTTT.

V and J are TRBV27 and TRBJ1-2; D ambiguous. Germline V gene sequence: CDR1 MNHEY, CDR2 SMNVEV (reference sequence). The CDR3 spans 12 residues. V lost 3 bases to trimming and J lost 10 bases, with 12 bases between them. CDR3 nucleotide sequence: TGTGCCAGCAGTTTCCTCGGCGCTCCCTACACCTTC. Protein sequence: CASSFLGAPYTF.

CDR3 nucleotide sequence: TGCAGCGTTGAGGGACACCTCACCGGGGAGCTGTTTTTT. It encodes CSVEGHLTGELFF. The chain couples TRBV29-1 to TRBJ2-2, with D maybe TRBD1 (6 bases). The CDR3 consists of 13 residues. The germline V gene has CDR1 SQVTM and CDR2 ANQGSEA. V gave up 3 bases and J gave up 4 bases, with 9 bases separating them.

This rearrangement joins TRBV7-9 to TRBJ1-1, with 9 bases identical to TRBD1. The CDR3 has 15 residues. CDR1 is SEHNR, CDR2 FQNEAQ, per germline (reference sequence). V shed 5 bases and J 5 bases; nucleotides not matched to a gene: 9. DNA for the CDR3: TGTGCCAGCAGCCCTCGACAGGGGGAAGTGACTGAAGCTTTCTTT. This codes for CASSPRQGEVTEAFF.